This T cell receptor (beta chain) was recorded in a study of blood T cell repertoires in COVID-19. This CDR3 region has 16 residues. Per the germline V gene, CDR1 is SGHTS and CDR2 is YDEGEE. The V and J ends lost 3 bases and 7 bases respectively, with 17 bases between them. This clone was seen just once. The authors' processing: Reference gene primer amplification in the assay estimated nucleated cell counts. Repertoires were generated with immunoSEQ multiplex PCR, while TCRdb's copy carries only in-frame clones and drops some. V, J and clone size are those of that table, while D and trimming were read from the DNA. The sample lists 150,000 to 160,000 clones; 75% to 95% were seen once.

This chain links TRBV5-8 with TRBJ1-6; D remains ambiguous. The TCR comes from a man aged 45-65 years with acute or convalescent COVID-19. The sample comprised peripheral blood. The CDR3 DNA reads as TGTGCCAGCAGCTCTTCGGTAGCGCTTGCCAATTCACCCCTCCACTTT. Translated, it gives CASSSSVALANSPLHF.